The clone carrying this T cell receptor (beta chain) was seen only a few times. Each donor had around 10 milliliters of peripheral blood drawn. The data were obtained in a study of blood T cells in healthy people across ages. About the research overall: Template switching captured about one barcoded beta molecule per two T cells.

Trimming stripped 1 base from V and 15 bases from J, with 10 bases between. The CDR3 runs to 11 residues. Germline lookup yields CDR1 SGHTA and CDR2 FQGNSA. A second about 7 to 11 cycle PCR used barcoded and J-beta primers. The yield of each sample was at least 3 million CDR3-containing paired-end reads. TCRdb re-derived calls from the 5' RACE reads in MiXCR, one entry per CDR3 protein. This table holds about 1.5 million distinct CDR3 sequences, 40% to 45% found once. Material: blood. V usage is TRBV7-2 and J usage is TRBJ2-1, with D hard to call. This receptor was identified in a young woman in good health. CDR3 DNA sequence: TGTGCCAGCAGCTTAGTATATTCGTGGTTCTTC. It yields the protein CASSLVYSWFF. The full variable domain, in which reference TRBV7-2 and TRBJ2-1 provide the parts outside the CDR3, is GAGVSQSPSNKVTEKGKDVELRCDPISGHTALYWYRQSLGQGLEFLIYFQGNSAPDKSGLPSDRFSAERTGGSVSTLTIQRTQQEDSAVYLCASSLVYSWFFGPGTRLTVL.